The 32 T cell receptor beta chains below all came from one sample that was sequenced in a study of blood T cell repertoires in COVID-19. Here immunoSEQ multiplex PCR was the method, and the copy in TCRdb shows in-frame clones only, minus some. The table lists about 100,000 clones, over 75% of them singletons. The sequenced sample consisted of peripheral blood. These receptors all stem from a human donor in a cohort sampled during active COVID-19.

This clone was recorded once. The chain combines TRBV6-2 or TRBV6-3 with TRBJ2-2; D is unclear. The CDR3 sequence is 13 residues long. V gave up 2 bases and J gave up 5 bases, with 6 bases separating them. Germline V lookup: CDR1 MNHEY, CDR2 SVGEGT. In nucleotides, the CDR3 is TGTGCCAGCAGTTACGAGTATACCGGGGAGCTGTTTTTT. It is translated as CASSYEYTGELFF.

This clone was recorded a few times. The V gene is TRBV7-2, the J gene TRBJ2-7, with 9 bases aligning to TRBD2. Germline lookup yields CDR1 SGHTA and CDR2 FQGNSA. V shed 5 bases, J shed 3 bases, and the junction held 5 bases outside the gene matches. CDR3 length: 14 residues. This CDR3 is CASSPNSGGYEQYF. CDR3 in DNA: TGTGCCAGCAGCCCAAATAGCGGGGGCTACGAGCAGTACTTC.

The chain links TRBV3-1 (or the pseudogene TRBV3-2) to TRBJ1-2; TRBD1 is a possible D gene (6 bases). The CDR3 totals 13 residues. Deletions cut 1 base from V and 4 bases from J, with 7 bases between. Per the germline V gene, CDR1 is LGHDT and CDR2 is YNNKEL (reference sequence). The CDR3 spells CASSQGGLYGYTF. The CDR3 bases are TGTGCCAGCAGCCAAGGGGGGCTCTATGGCTACACCTTC.

This clone was seen a few times. This chain joins TRBV5-1 and TRBJ2-3; 9 positions agree with TRBD2. The CDR3 has 16 residues. Germline CDR1 is SGHRS and CDR2 is YFSETQ. Trimming cost V 4 bases and J 4 bases; bases outside gene matches: 10. The CDR3 reads CASSTGSGGSADTQYF. The CDR3 DNA is TGCGCCAGCAGCACGGGTAGCGGGGGTTCGGCAGATACGCAGTATTTT.

CDR3 protein: CASSRLGQDYYEQYF. CDR3 nucleotide sequence: TGTGCCAGCAGCCGATTAGGACAGGATTACTACGAGCAGTACTTC. The chain joins TRBV7-6 to TRBJ2-7, with 7 bases fitting TRBD1. Germline-derived CDR1 and CDR2 are SGHVS and FNYEAQ. Trimming at V came to 5 bases and at J to 3 bases, leaving 10 bases not matched to a gene. CDR3 size: 15 residues.

This chain joins TRBV19 and TRBJ1-6, with D unclear. V dropped 6 bases and J dropped 0 bases, with 12 bases sitting between them. CDR1 is LNHDA, CDR2 SQIVND, per germline (reference sequence). CDR3 length: 16 residues. CDR3 nucleotide sequence: TGTGCCAGTAGCCTCTTGAGTAGCTCCTATAATTCACCCCTCCACTTT. This encodes CASSLLSSSYNSPLHF. Variable domain in full (rest from reference TRBV19 and TRBJ1-6): DGGITQSPKYLFRKEGQNVTLSCEQNLNHDAMYWYRQDPGQGLRLIYYSQIVNDFQKGDIAEGYSVSREKKESFPLTVTSAQKNPTAFYLCASSLLSSSYNSPLHFGNGTRLTVT.

A few counts support this clone. Other DNA sequences in this specimen translate into the identical CDR3. The chain links TRBV18 to TRBJ1-2, with 8 bases fitting TRBD1. The CDR3 consists of 14 residues. Germline CDR1 is KGHSH and CDR2 is LQKENI. V gave up 3 bases and J gave up 6 bases; unmatched junction bases: 6. CDR3 bases: TGTGCCAGCTCACCCCAGGGGGCCTGGGATGGCTACACCTTC. It encodes CASSPQGAWDGYTF.

The chain joins TRBV20-1 to TRBJ1-2; 8 nucleotides align to TRBD1. CDR3 size: 13 residues. Germline V gene lookup returns CDR1 DFQATT and CDR2 SNEGSKA (reference sequence). With 5 bases clipped from V and 7 bases from J, the junction kept 9 bases outside the gene matches. This CDR3 is CSAGAGGAGGYTF. The CDR3 bases are TGCAGTGCTGGTGCAGGGGGCGCGGGTGGCTACACCTTC.

The rearrangement links TRBV5-4 to TRBJ1-5, with TRBD1 matching 10 bases. The CDR3 length is 15 residues. CDR1 is SGHNT, CDR2 YYREEE, per germline (reference sequence). With 4 bases clipped from V and 5 bases from J, the junction kept 6 bases outside the gene matches. CDR3 region: CASSRGGTGDQPQHF. DNA of the CDR3: TGTGCCAGCAGCCGAGGCGGGACAGGGGATCAGCCCCAGCATTTT.

Here the CDR3 DNA reads TGCGCCAGCAGCGCCCCAGGGAGGACCGGGGAGCTGTTTTTT. Protein product: CASSAPGRTGELFF. The gene calls are TRBV5-1 and TRBJ2-2, with a tentative D call TRBD2 (6 bases). The CDR3 spans 14 residues. CDR1 is SGHRS, CDR2 YFSETQ, per germline. V gave up 4 bases and J gave up 5 bases, with 12 bases separating them.

The chain joins TRBV6-2 or TRBV6-3 to TRBJ2-3, with 10 bases identical to TRBD2. The CDR3 totals 17 residues. Germline V gives CDR1 MNHEY, CDR2 SVGEGT. Trimming removed 4 bases from V and 2 bases from J; junction bases left unmatched: 9. CDR3 residues: CASSSFWTSGLTDTQYF. The CDR3 coding sequence is TGTGCCAGCAGTTCATTCTGGACTAGCGGCCTCACAGATACGCAGTATTTT.

The V call is TRBV3-1 (or the pseudogene TRBV3-2), the J call TRBJ2-2, with 9 bases matching TRBD2. This CDR3 contains 18 residues. Trimming took 0 bases from V and 1 from J; bases not matched to a gene: 6. From germline, CDR1 is LGHDT and CDR2 YNNKEL (reference sequence). In DNA, the CDR3 is TGTGCCAGCAGCCAAGAACCCGGACTAGCGTTGAACACCGGGGAGCTGTTTTTT. Its protein is CASSQEPGLALNTGELFF.

This chain joins TRBV18 and TRBJ2-2, with 10 bases matching TRBD1. The CDR3 has 15 residues. Losses at the gene ends were 3 bases for V and 4 bases for J; bases not matched to a gene: 2. Germline V gene lookup returns CDR1 KGHSH and CDR2 LQKENI. The DNA for the CDR3 is TGTGCCAGCTCACCTCGGACAGGGGGCACCGGGGAGCTGTTTTTT. This translates into CASSPRTGGTGELFF.

The chain is built from TRBV4-1 and TRBJ2-7, with 11 bases identical to TRBD1. In germline, CDR1 is MGHRA, CDR2 YSYEKL. The CDR3 has 17 amino acids. The V and J ends lost 1 base and 2 bases, in that order; junction bases with no gene match: 7. In nucleotides, the CDR3 is TGCGCCAGCAGCCAAGGGCGGGGACAGGGGGGAGCCTACGAGCAGTACTTC. This gives the protein CASSQGRGQGGAYEQYF.

The chain employs TRBV21-1 and TRBJ1-6. TRBV21-1 is designated a pseudogene. The CDR3 length is 17 residues. The CDR3 reads CASSNKAGIKRNSPLHF. In DNA form, the CDR3 reads TGTGCCAGCAGCAATAAGGCGGGGATAAAGCGAAATTCACCCCTCCACTTT.

The J gene is TRBJ1-3, the V gene TRBV7-9; D is unresolved. V was trimmed by 2 bases and J by 0 bases, leaving 5 bases between them. Germline V gives CDR1 SEHNR, CDR2 FQNEAQ (reference sequence). There are 14 residues in the CDR3. The CDR3 DNA reads as TGTGCCAGCAGCTTACTGTACTCTGGAAACACCATATATTTT. Translating gives CASSLLYSGNTIYF.

This CDR3 is CASSPGLPYNSPLHF. Here the CDR3 DNA reads TGTGCCAGCTCCCCGGGACTTCCTTATAATTCACCCCTCCACTTT. V usage is TRBV11-2 and J usage is TRBJ1-6; maybe TRBD1 (5 bases). V was clipped by 8 bases and J by 4 bases, with 15 bases between them. Germline CDR1 and CDR2: SGHAT and FQNNGV. The CDR3 is made up of 15 amino acids. The entire variable domain, with the rest obtained from reference TRBV11-2 and TRBJ1-6, is as follows: EAGVAQSPRYKIIEKRQSVAFWCNPISGHATLYWYQQILGQGPKLLIQFQNNGVVDDSQLPKDRFSAERLKGVDSTLKIQPAKLEDSAVYLCASSPGLPYNSPLHFGNGTRLTVT.

The chain recombines TRBV3-1 (or the pseudogene TRBV3-2) with TRBJ1-2; D is ambiguous. CDR3 length: 12 residues. V dropped 1 base and J dropped 6 bases, with 6 bases sitting between them. Germline CDR1 LGHDT, CDR2 YNNKEL (reference sequence). Written as DNA, the CDR3 is TGTGCCAGCAGCCAAGGCGGGAATGGCTACACCTTC. Protein sequence: CASSQGGNGYTF.

The rearrangement joins TRBV3-1 (or the pseudogene TRBV3-2) to TRBJ2-7, with D perhaps matching TRBD2 (6 bases). V was clipped by 4 bases and J by 2 bases, with 9 bases between them. Looked up from germline, CDR1 is LGHDT and CDR2 is YNNKEL (reference sequence). The CDR3 spans 13 residues. CDR3 sequence (DNA): TGTGCCAGCAGCCTTGGAGGGACCTACGAGCAGTACTTC. Protein sequence: CASSLGGTYEQYF.

V gene TRBV6-5 combines with J gene TRBJ2-5; D unresolved. Germline lookup yields CDR1 MNHEY and CDR2 SVGAGI. The CDR3 covers 13 residues. The V end lost 7 bases, the J end lost 1 base, and 10 bases lay between the germline ends. The CDR3 DNA reads as TGTGCCAGCACCCCAGTTCCCCAAGAGACCCAGTACTTC. Protein product: CASTPVPQETQYF.

This clone occurred once. This sequence joins TRBV5-1 and TRBJ2-5; D is unresolved. Germline V lookup: CDR1 SGHRS, CDR2 YFSETQ. CDR3 length: 14 residues. V was shortened by 0 bases and J by 0 bases, with 6 bases between the two germline ends. The CDR3 nucleotides are TGCGCCAGCAGCTTGGGCGGTAACCAAGAGACCCAGTACTTC. Translating it yields CASSLGGNQETQYF.

This chain uses TRBV11-2 with TRBJ2-3; 8 nucleotides align to TRBD2. The CDR3 has 15 residues. CDR1 is SGHAT and CDR2 is FQNNGV in the germline V gene. Trimming cost V 3 bases and J 6 bases; bases outside gene matches: 8. The CDR3 nucleotides are TGTGCCAGCAGCTTGGCTCGGGGGGGGTTGGATACGCAGTATTTT. Its translation: CASSLARGGLDTQYF.

This chain links TRBV7-2 with TRBJ1-5; TRBD1 might be the D (5 bases). With 8 bases removed from V and 6 bases from J, the gap between germline ends came to 14 bases. Germline-derived CDR1 and CDR2 are SGHTA and FQGNSA. This CDR3 has 13 amino acids. The CDR3: CASGRVLGQPQHF. The CDR3 DNA follows: TGTGCCAGCGGCAGGGTTTTAGGTCAGCCCCAGCATTTT.

The V and J genes are TRBV2 and TRBJ2-5; TRBD1 matches 12 bases. J was trimmed by 5 bases and V by 6 bases; bases with no gene match: 7. The CDR3 has 15 amino acids. Germline loops: CDR1 SNHLY, CDR2 FYNNEI. The CDR3 DNA sequence: TGTGCCAGCAGCCGGGACAGGGGGCTGGGGGAGACCCAGTACTTC. Protein: CASSRDRGLGETQYF. Using reference TRBV2 and TRBJ2-5 for the parts outside the CDR3, the full variable domain is EPEVTQTPSHQVTQMGQEVILRCVPISNHLYFYWYRQILGQKVEFLVSFYNNEISEKSEIFDDQFSVERPDGSNFTLKIRSTKLEDSAMYFCASSRDRGLGETQYFGPGTRLLVL.

DNA for the CDR3: TGTGCCAGCAGTCTGCTCACCGGGACAGGGCGGGAAAAACTGTTTTTT. Translating it yields CASSLLTGTGREKLFF. The chain uses TRBV2 and TRBJ1-4, with TRBD1 identical over 9 bases. The trim removed 5 bases at V and 8 bases at J, leaving 12 bases unmatched. Germline V gene data show CDR1 as SNHLY and CDR2 as FYNNEI. This CDR3 region has 16 residues.

The rearrangement links TRBV7-2 to TRBJ2-1; maybe TRBD2 (6 bases). The germline CDR1 and CDR2 sequences are SGHTA and FQGNSA. The CDR3 covers 14 residues. V was trimmed by 2 bases and J by 8 bases, leaving 13 bases between them. CDR3 DNA: TGTGCCAGCAGCTTATTAGCGGCGCGGGATGAGCAGTTCTTC. This codes for CASSLLAARDEQFF.

Of note for this clone: Within the sample, other DNA sequences also encode this same CDR3. The V gene is TRBV5-1, the J gene TRBJ2-3; D unresolved. There are 13 residues in the CDR3. Germline V gene sequence: CDR1 SGHRS, CDR2 YFSETQ. V shed 2 bases and J shed 6 bases, with 10 bases lying between them. CDR3 in amino acids: CASSLQFTDTQYF. The CDR3 DNA is TGCGCCAGCAGCTTACAGTTCACTGATACGCAGTATTTT.

The chain uses TRBV30 and TRBJ2-4; D remains ambiguous. The CDR3 is 15 amino acids. Germline V lookup: CDR1 GTSNPN, CDR2 SVGIG (reference sequence). The V end was cut by 4 bases, the J end by 0 bases, with 13 bases between. CDR3 sequence: CAWNSQTIAKNIQYF. The CDR3 DNA is TGTGCCTGGAATTCGCAAACAATAGCCAAAAACATTCAGTACTTC.

The V call is TRBV7-2, the J call TRBJ1-3, with TRBD1 as a possible D gene (6 bases). This CDR3 is built from 16 residues. V was shortened by 3 bases and J by 0 bases, with 12 bases between the two germline ends. Germline V gene data show CDR1 as SGHTA and CDR2 as FQGNSA. CDR3 region: CASSFAGANSGNTIYF. DNA of the CDR3: TGTGCCAGCAGCTTCGCAGGGGCAAACTCTGGAAACACCATATATTTT.

The chain joins TRBV6-6 to TRBJ2-1, with D maybe TRBD2 (6 bases). V was pared by 2 bases and J by 2 bases, with 7 bases between. Germline assignment: CDR1 MNHNY and CDR2 SVGAGI (reference sequence). The CDR3 has 14 residues. CDR3 in DNA: TGTGCCAGCAGTTACCAGCGGGCCTACAATGAGCAGTTCTTC. It is translated as CASSYQRAYNEQFF.

V and J are TRBV6-5 and TRBJ1-4; 8 bases fit TRBD1. The CDR3 runs 14 residues. CDR1 MNHEY and CDR2 SVGAGI come from the germline V gene. V shed 6 bases and J 6 bases; nucleotides not matched to a gene: 6. In DNA, the CDR3 is TGTGCCAGCAGACGACAGGGGAGGGATGAAAAACTGTTTTTT. Protein sequence: CASRRQGRDEKLFF.

This clone has just a few counts. J is TRBJ1-1 and V is TRBV7-9; D is ambiguous. The germline V and J ends were trimmed by 2 bases and 1 base, with 8 bases remaining between them. The germline CDR1 and CDR2 sequences are SEHNR and FQNEAQ (reference sequence). This CDR3 has 14 amino acids. The CDR3 nucleotides are TGTGCCAGCAGCTTATCGGGGTCGAACACTGAAGCTTTCTTT. Amino acids: CASSLSGSNTEAFF.